Listed here is a single TCR beta chain. Profiled with immunoSEQ multiplex PCR; TCRdb holds only in-frame clones, not every one. The table lists about 160,000 clones, about 86% of them singletons. This specimen comes from a study of blood T cell repertoires in COVID-19. Deletions cut 6 bases from V and 10 bases from J, with 7 bases between. Germline values: CDR1 MNHNS, CDR2 SASEGT. CDR3 length: 11 residues. The V gene is TRBV6-1, the J gene TRBJ1-6; D gene unclear. This sequence originates from a woman aged 65 to 85 with COVID-19, enrolled during active disease. The material sequenced was peripheral blood. DNA of the CDR3: TGTGCCAGCAGCCTCGGGTCACCCCTCCACTTT. Amino acid sequence: CASSLGSPLHF.